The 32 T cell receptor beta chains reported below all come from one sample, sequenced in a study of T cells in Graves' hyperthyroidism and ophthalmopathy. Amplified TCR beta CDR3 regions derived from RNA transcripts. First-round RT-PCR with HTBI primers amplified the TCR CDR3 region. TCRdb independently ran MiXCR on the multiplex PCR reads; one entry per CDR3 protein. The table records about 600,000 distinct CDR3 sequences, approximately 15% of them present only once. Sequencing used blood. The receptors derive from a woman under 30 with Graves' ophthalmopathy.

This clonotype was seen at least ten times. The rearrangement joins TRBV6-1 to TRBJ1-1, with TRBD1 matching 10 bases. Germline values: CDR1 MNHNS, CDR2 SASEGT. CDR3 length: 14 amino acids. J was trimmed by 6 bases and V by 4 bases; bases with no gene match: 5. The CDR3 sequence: CASSGTGGFSEAFF. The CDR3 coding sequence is TGTGCCAGCAGTGGGACAGGGGGTTTTTCTGAAGCTTTCTTT.

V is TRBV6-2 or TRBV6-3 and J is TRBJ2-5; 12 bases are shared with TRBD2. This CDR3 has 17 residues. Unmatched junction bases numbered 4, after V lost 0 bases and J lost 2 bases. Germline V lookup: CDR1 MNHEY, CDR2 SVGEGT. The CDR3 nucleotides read TGTGCCAGCAGTTACTCGACTAGCGGGAGCCCACAAGAGACCCAGTACTTC. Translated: CASSYSTSGSPQETQYF.

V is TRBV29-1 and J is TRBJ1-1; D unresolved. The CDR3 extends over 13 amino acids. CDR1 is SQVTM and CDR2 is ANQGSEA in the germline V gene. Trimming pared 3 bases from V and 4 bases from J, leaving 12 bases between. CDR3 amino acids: CSVESGRVTEAFF. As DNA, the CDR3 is TGCAGCGTTGAGTCCGGGAGGGTCACTGAAGCTTTCTTT.

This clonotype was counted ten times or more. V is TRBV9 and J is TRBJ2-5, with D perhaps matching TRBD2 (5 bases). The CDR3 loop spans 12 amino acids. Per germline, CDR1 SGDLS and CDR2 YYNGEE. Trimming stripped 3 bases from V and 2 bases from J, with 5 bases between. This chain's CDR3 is CASSGGQETQYF. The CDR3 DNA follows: TGTGCCAGCAGCGGCGGGCAAGAGACCCAGTACTTC.

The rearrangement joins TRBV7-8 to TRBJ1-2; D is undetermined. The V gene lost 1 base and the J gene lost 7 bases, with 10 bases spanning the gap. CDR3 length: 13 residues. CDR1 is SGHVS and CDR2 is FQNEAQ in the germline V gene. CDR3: CASSLVSGSGYTF. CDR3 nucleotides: TGTGCCAGCAGCTTAGTGTCGGGGTCTGGCTACACCTTC.

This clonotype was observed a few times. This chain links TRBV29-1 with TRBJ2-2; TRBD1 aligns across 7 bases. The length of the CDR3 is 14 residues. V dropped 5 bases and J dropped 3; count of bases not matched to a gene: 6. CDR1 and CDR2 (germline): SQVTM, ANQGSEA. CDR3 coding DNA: TGCAGCGTTTCAGACAGGGAGTACACCGGGGAGCTGTTTTTT. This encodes CSVSDREYTGELFF.

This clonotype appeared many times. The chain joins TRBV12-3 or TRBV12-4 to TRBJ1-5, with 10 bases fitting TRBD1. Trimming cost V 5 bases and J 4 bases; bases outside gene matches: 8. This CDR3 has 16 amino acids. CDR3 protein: CASSPGQGVLNQPQHF. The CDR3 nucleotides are TGTGCCAGCAGTCCCGGACAGGGGGTTTTGAATCAGCCCCAGCATTTT.

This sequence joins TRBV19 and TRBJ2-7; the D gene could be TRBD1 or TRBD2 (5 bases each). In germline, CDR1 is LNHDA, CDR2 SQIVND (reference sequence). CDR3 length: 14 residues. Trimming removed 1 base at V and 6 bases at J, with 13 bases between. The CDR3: CASSIVGVRGEQYF. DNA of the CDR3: TGTGCCAGTAGTATAGTGGGGGTACGCGGCGAGCAGTACTTC.

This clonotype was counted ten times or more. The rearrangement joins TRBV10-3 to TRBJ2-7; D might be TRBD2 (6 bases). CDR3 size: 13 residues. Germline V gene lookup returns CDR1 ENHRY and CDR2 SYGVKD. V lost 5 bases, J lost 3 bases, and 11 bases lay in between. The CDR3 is CAISSGRNYEQYF. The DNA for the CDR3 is TGTGCCATCAGTTCCGGGAGAAACTACGAGCAGTACTTC.

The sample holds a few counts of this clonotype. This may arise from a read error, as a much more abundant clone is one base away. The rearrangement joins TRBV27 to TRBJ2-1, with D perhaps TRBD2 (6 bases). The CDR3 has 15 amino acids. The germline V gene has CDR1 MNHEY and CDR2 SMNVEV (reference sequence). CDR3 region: CASSFLSAGRDEQLF. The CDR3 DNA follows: TGTGCCAGCAGTTTTCTCTCGGCGGGACGGGATGAGCAGCTCTTC.

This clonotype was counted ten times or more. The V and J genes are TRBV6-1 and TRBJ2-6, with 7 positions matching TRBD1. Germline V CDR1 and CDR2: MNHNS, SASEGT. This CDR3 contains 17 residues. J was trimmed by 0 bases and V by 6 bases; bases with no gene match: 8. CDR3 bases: TGTGCCAGCAGCTTACAGGGGCCTAACTCTGGGGCCAACGTCCTGACTTTC. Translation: CASSLQGPNSGANVLTF.

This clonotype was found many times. The CDR3 here is CASSDPDSPVYEQYF. In DNA, the CDR3 is TGTGCCAGCAGTGACCCGGACAGCCCCGTCTACGAGCAGTACTTC. The gene calls are TRBV6-2 or TRBV6-3 and TRBJ2-7; possibly TRBD1 for D (6 bases). This CDR3 region has 15 residues. Trimming stripped 5 bases from V and 3 bases from J, with 17 bases between. Per the germline V gene, CDR1 is MNHEY and CDR2 is SVGEGT.

This CDR3 is CASRGTSGNTIYF. CDR3 bases: TGTGCCAGCAGGGGGACCTCTGGAAACACCATATATTTT. The chain employs TRBV13 and TRBJ1-3; a possible D gene is TRBD1 (5 bases). Germline CDR1 and CDR2: PRHDT and FYEKMQ (reference sequence). The germline V and J ends were trimmed by 6 bases and 0 bases, with 6 bases remaining between them. This CDR3 is 13 amino acids long.

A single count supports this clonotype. CDR3: CASSRGQGAPNEQYF. Written as DNA, the CDR3 is TGCGCCAGCAGCCGGGGACAGGGGGCGCCCAACGAGCAGTACTTC. The rearrangement uses TRBV4-1 and TRBJ2-7; 12 nucleotides align to TRBD1. The junction had 6 bases not matched to a gene; V was cut back by 4 bases and J by 5 bases. Germline CDR1 and CDR2: MGHRA and YSYEKL. This CDR3 has 15 residues.

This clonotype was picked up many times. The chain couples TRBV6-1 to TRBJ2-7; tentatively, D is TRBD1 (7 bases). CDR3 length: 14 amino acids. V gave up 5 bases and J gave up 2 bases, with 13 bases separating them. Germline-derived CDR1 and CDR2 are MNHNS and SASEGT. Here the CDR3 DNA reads TGTGCCAGCAGTTACCAGGGGGGTCCCTACGAGCAGTACTTC. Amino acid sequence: CASSYQGGPYEQYF.

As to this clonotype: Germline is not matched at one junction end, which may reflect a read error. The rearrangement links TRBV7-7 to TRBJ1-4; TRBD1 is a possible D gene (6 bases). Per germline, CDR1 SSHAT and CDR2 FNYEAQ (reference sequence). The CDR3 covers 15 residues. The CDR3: CASSAGVATNEKLFF. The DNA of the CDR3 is TGTGCTAGCAGCGCAGGGGTGGCAACTAATGAAAAACTGTTTTTT.

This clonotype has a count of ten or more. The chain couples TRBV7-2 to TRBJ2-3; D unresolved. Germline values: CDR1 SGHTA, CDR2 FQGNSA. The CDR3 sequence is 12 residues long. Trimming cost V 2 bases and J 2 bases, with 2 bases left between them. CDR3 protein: CASSLLTDTQYF. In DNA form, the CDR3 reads TGTGCCAGCAGCTTACTCACAGATACGCAGTATTTT.

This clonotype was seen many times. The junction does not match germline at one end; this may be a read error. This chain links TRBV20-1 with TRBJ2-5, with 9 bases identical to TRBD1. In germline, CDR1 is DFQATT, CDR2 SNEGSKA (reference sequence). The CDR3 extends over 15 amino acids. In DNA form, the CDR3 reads TGCAGTGCGAGAGGGGGACAGGGTAAAGAAGAGACCCAGTACTTC. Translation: CSARGGQGKEETQYF.

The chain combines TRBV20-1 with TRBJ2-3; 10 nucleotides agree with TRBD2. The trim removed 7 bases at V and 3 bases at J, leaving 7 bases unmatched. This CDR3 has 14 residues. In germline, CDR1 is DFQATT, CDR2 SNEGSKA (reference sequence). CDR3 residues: CSGGGTSVTDTQYF. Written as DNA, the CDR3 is TGCAGTGGGGGGGGGACTAGCGTGACAGATACGCAGTATTTT.

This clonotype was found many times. This CDR3 is CASRETGGVNTEAFF. CDR3 bases: TGTGCCAGCAGAGAGACGGGGGGGGTGAACACTGAAGCTTTCTTT. The chain combines TRBV6-1 with TRBJ1-1; weak D call: TRBD1 (5 bases). The CDR3 sequence is 15 residues long. Germline loops: CDR1 MNHNS, CDR2 SASEGT. Trimming stripped 6 bases from V and 0 bases from J, with 14 bases between.

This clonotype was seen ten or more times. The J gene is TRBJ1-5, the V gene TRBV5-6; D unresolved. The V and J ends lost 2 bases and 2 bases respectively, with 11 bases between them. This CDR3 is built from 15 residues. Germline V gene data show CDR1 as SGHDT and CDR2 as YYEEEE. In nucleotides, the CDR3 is TGTGCCAGCAGCTTTTTTGGACCGGGCAATCAGCCCCAGCATTTT. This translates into CASSFFGPGNQPQHF.

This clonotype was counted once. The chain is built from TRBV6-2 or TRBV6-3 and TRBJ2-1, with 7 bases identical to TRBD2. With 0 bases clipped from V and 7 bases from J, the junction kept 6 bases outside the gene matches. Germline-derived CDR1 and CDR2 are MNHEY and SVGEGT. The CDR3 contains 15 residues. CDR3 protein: CASSYSIRGSNEQFF. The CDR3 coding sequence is TGTGCCAGCAGTTACTCGATTCGCGGGAGTAATGAGCAGTTCTTC.

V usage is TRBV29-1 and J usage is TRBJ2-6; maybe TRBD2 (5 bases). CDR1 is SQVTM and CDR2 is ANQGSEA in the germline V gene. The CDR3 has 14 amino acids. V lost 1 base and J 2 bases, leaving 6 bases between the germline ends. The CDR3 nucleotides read TGCAGCGTTGAAGGAGGGCCTGGGGCCAACGTCCTGACTTTC. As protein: CSVEGGPGANVLTF.

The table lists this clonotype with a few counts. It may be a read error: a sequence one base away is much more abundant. The CDR3 is CSATGAGGYTF. The CDR3, as DNA: TGCAGTGCTACGGGGGCGGGTGGCTACACCTTC. The chain couples TRBV20-1 to TRBJ1-2, with D possibly being TRBD1 (6 bases). The CDR3 loop spans 11 amino acids. Germline V gene sequence: CDR1 DFQATT, CDR2 SNEGSKA (reference sequence). The V gene lost 4 bases and the J gene lost 7 bases, with 10 bases spanning the gap.

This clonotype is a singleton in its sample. In nucleotides, the CDR3 is TGTGCCAGTAGTTCCTACAGGGGTTTCGATGGCTACACCTTC. Translation gives CASSSYRGFDGYTF. The chain joins TRBV19 to TRBJ1-2; the match to TRBD1 covers 7 bases. The CDR3 spans 14 residues. Germline V CDR1 and CDR2: LNHDA, SQIVND (reference sequence). J gave up 6 bases and V 5 bases, and 9 bases lay outside the gene matches.

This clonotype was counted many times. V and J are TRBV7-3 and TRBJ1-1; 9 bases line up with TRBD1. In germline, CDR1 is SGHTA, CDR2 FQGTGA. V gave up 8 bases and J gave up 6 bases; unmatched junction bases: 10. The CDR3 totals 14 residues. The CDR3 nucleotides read TGTGCCAGCGCTCTGGGACAGGGCTCCCCTGAAGCTTTCTTT. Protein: CASALGQGSPEAFF.

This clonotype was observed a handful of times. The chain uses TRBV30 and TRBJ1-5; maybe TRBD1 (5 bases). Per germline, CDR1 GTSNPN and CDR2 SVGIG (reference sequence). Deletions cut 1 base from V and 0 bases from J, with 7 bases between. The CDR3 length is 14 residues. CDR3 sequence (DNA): TGTGCCTGGAGTGGGGGGGGTAGCAATCAGCCCCAGCATTTT. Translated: CAWSGGGSNQPQHF. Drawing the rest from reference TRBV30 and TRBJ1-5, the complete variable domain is SQTIHQWPATLVQPVGSPLSLECTVEGTSNPNLYWYRQAAGRGLQLLFYSVGIGQISSEVPQNLSASRPQDRQFILSSKKLLLSDSGFYLCAWSGGGSNQPQHFGDGTRLSIL.

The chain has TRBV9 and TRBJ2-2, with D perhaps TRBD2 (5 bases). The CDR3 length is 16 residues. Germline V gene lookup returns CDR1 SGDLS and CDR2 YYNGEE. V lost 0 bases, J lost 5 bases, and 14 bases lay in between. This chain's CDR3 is CASSVGGRGGTGELFF. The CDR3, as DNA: TGTGCCAGCAGCGTAGGAGGGAGAGGTGGGACCGGGGAGCTGTTTTTT. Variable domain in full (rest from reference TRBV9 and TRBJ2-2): DSGVTQTPKHLITATGQRVTLRCSPRSGDLSVYWYQQSLDQGLQFLIQYYNGEERAKGNILERFSAQQFPDLHSELNLSSLELGDSALYFCASSVGGRGGTGELFFGEGSRLTVL.

This CDR3 reads CASSFGRNSYNSPLHF. As DNA, the CDR3 is TGTGCCAGTAGTTTTGGACGGAACTCCTATAATTCACCCCTCCACTTT. The rearrangement uses TRBV19 and TRBJ1-6; D is unclear. The CDR3 is made up of 16 amino acids. In germline, CDR1 is LNHDA, CDR2 SQIVND (reference sequence). V was cut by 5 bases and J by 0 bases, with 11 bases left in between.

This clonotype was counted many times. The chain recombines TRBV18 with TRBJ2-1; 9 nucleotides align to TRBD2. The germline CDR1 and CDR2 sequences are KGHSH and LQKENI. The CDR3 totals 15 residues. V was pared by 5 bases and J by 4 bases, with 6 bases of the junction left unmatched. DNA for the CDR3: TGTGCCAGCTCAAATAGCGGGAGCTTGTACAATGAGCAGTTCTTC. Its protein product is CASSNSGSLYNEQFF.

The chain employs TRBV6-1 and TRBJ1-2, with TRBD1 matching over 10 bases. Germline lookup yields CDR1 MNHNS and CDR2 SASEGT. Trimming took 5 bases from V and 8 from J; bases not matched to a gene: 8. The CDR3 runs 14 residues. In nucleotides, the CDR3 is TGTGCCAGCAGTAACGACAGGGGGCTCCAGGGCTACACCTTC. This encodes CASSNDRGLQGYTF.

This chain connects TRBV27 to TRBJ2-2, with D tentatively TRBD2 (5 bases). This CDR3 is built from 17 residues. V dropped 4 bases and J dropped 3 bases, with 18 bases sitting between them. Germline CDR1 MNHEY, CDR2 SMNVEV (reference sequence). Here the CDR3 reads CASSYLRDRCYTGELFF. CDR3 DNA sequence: TGTGCCAGCAGTTACCTCCGGGATAGGTGTTACACCGGGGAGCTGTTTTTT.